The 26 T cell receptor beta chains reported below all come from one sample, sequenced in a study of identical twins. TCRdb re-called the 5' RACE reads with MiXCR, one entry per CDR3 protein. The sample lists 300,000 to 400,000 distinct CDR3 sequences; around 9.7% were seen once. Specimen: naive T cells sorted from blood. The receptors stem from a woman in her forties or fifties in good health.

This clonotype showed up many times. The V call is TRBV9, the J call TRBJ2-1; 8 nucleotides agree with TRBD2. The CDR3 is made up of 15 amino acids. After removal of 1 base from V and 8 bases from J, the junction contained 8 bases not matched to a gene. Germline assignment: CDR1 SGDLS and CDR2 YYNGEE. CDR3 nucleotide sequence: TGTGCCAGCAGCGTACAACTTACTAGCGGAGATGAGCAGTTCTTC. Protein product: CASSVQLTSGDEQFF.

This clonotype was seen a few times. The rearrangement joins TRBV4-1 to TRBJ2-1, with 15 bases matching TRBD2. The CDR3 length is 20 residues. The germline V gene has CDR1 MGHRA and CDR2 YSYEKL. V shed 2 bases and J 4 bases; nucleotides not matched to a gene: 12. The CDR3 loop reads CASSQFQIRTSGRDYNEQFF. CDR3 DNA: TGCGCCAGCAGCCAATTTCAGATTCGGACTAGCGGGAGGGATTACAATGAGCAGTTCTTC.

The chain is built from TRBV15 and TRBJ2-7; 9 bases align to TRBD2. This CDR3 has 17 residues. Unmatched junction bases numbered 18, after V lost 9 bases and J lost 3 bases. Germline V gives CDR1 LNHNV, CDR2 YYDKDF (reference sequence). CDR3 sequence reads: CATLGLDRASGVYEQYF. The DNA of the CDR3 is TGTGCCACTTTGGGGCTCGATAGGGCTAGCGGGGTCTACGAGCAGTACTTC.

CDR3 loop: CASSFEGRLKRKDTQYF. DNA of the CDR3: TGTGCCAGCAGCTTTGAGGGACGGTTGAAGAGAAAAGATACGCAGTATTTT. The gene calls are TRBV11-2 and TRBJ2-3; D may match TRBD1 or TRBD2 (5 bases each). CDR3 length equals 17 residues. V gave up 3 bases and J gave up 5 bases, with 21 bases separating them. Looked up from germline, CDR1 is SGHAT and CDR2 is FQNNGV.

This clonotype was counted between two and nine times. Compared with germline, one end of the junction differs, possibly owing to a read error. The CDR3 sequence is CSVAPRWNF. CDR3 DNA sequence: TGCAGCGTTGCGCCGCGGTGGAACTTC. The chain joins TRBV29-1 to TRBJ2-1; no definite D call. Germline values: CDR1 SQVTM, CDR2 ANQGSEA. The length of the CDR3 is 9 residues.

This clonotype was picked up a small number of times. The rearrangement uses TRBV3-1 and TRBJ1-6; D may be TRBD1 (5 bases). V was cut by 5 bases and J by 8 bases, with 10 bases left in between. The CDR3 runs to 13 residues. CDR1 and CDR2 from the germline V gene are LGHDT and YNNKEL (reference sequence). The CDR3 spells CASSYQGDSPLHF. In DNA, the CDR3 is TGTGCCAGCAGCTATCAGGGTGATTCACCCCTCCACTTT. The whole variable domain, filled in from reference TRBV3-1 and TRBJ1-6, reads DTAVSQTPKYLVTQMGNDKSIKCEQNLGHDTMYWYKQDSKKFLKIMFSYNNKELIINETVPNRFSPKSPDKAHLNLHINSLELGDSAVYFCASSYQGDSPLHFGNGTRLTVT.

This clonotype was counted ten times or more. The genes are TRBV4-1 and TRBJ2-2, with 7 bases fitting TRBD2. This CDR3 has 16 residues. Germline-derived CDR1 and CDR2 are MGHRA and YSYEKL. The V gene end was trimmed by 1 base and the J gene end by 6 bases; junction bases not matched to a gene: 8. This CDR3 reads CASSQGGGRGSGELFF. CDR3 DNA sequence: TGCGCCAGCAGCCAAGGGGGCGGGAGAGGGTCCGGGGAGCTGTTTTTT.

This clonotype was seen many times. The rearrangement links TRBV6-2 or TRBV6-3 to TRBJ2-1, with 9 bases lining up with TRBD2. Trimming removed 2 bases from V and 2 bases from J; junction bases left unmatched: 7. CDR3 size: 17 residues. CDR1 is MNHEY and CDR2 is SVGEGT in the germline V gene. The CDR3: CASSYSKGLAPYNEQFF. CDR3 nucleotide sequence: TGTGCCAGCAGTTACAGTAAGGGACTAGCACCCTACAATGAGCAGTTCTTC.

This clonotype was seen a few times. The genes are TRBV19 and TRBJ2-1; a possible D gene is TRBD2 (6 bases). The CDR3 totals 15 residues. V was pared by 6 bases and J by 0 bases, with 12 bases between. Germline V gene data show CDR1 as LNHDA and CDR2 as SQIVND (reference sequence). CDR3 sequence: CASSYAGSSYNEQFF. In DNA, the CDR3 is TGTGCCAGTAGCTATGCGGGGAGCTCCTACAATGAGCAGTTCTTC.

The chain links TRBV24-1 to TRBJ2-7; 9 bases match TRBD2. Germline CDR1 KGHDR, CDR2 SFDVKD. Trimming took 3 bases from V and 2 from J; bases not matched to a gene: 4. The length of the CDR3 is 15 residues. CDR3 loop: CATSDPSGNPYEQYF. As DNA, the CDR3 is TGTGCCACCAGTGATCCTAGCGGGAACCCCTACGAGCAGTACTTC.

The chain carries TRBV27 and TRBJ2-5; tentative D call: TRBD1 (6 bases). The V end was cut by 4 bases, the J end by 7 bases, with 13 bases between. The CDR3 totals 13 residues. Germline V CDR1 and CDR2: MNHEY, SMNVEV (reference sequence). This CDR3 reads CASSSRDKGTQYF. The DNA of the CDR3 is TGTGCCAGCAGTTCGAGGGACAAGGGGACCCAGTACTTC.

This clonotype was seen more than once but under ten times. The chain recombines TRBV27 with TRBJ1-5, with D possibly being TRBD1 (5 bases). The germline CDR1 and CDR2 sequences are MNHEY and SMNVEV (reference sequence). This CDR3 is built from 13 residues. V lost 3 bases and J 9 bases, leaving 12 bases between the germline ends. In nucleotides, the CDR3 is TGTGCCAGCAGTTTCGGGGCATTGGGGCCCCAGCATTTT. Protein: CASSFGALGPQHF.

The rearrangement uses TRBV18 and TRBJ1-5; 10 positions agree with TRBD1. Germline loops: CDR1 KGHSH, CDR2 LQKENI. V lost 3 bases, J lost 5 bases, and 1 base stayed unmatched. CDR3 size: 14 residues. Here the CDR3 DNA reads TGTGCCAGCTCACCGGGACAGGGGCATCAGCCCCAGCATTTT. This codes for CASSPGQGHQPQHF.

This clonotype came up a few times. The V call is TRBV7-6, the J call TRBJ2-1; 7 bases agree with TRBD1. V lost 6 bases and J lost 4; bases outside the gene matches: 9. This CDR3 spans 15 amino acids. Germline CDR1 is SGHVS and CDR2 is FNYEAQ. The CDR3 DNA sequence: TGTGCCAGCAGACGAACAGGGGACCTATACAATGAGCAGTTCTTC. Translation gives CASRRTGDLYNEQFF.

This clonotype has only a few counts. A much bigger clone sits one base away, suggesting this may be a read error. The CDR3 here is CASSIGDTQYF. The DNA for the CDR3 is TGTGCCAGCAGTATCGGAGATACGCAGTATTTT. This chain links TRBV12-3 or TRBV12-4 with TRBJ2-3; D is undetermined. The length of the CDR3 is 11 residues. V lost 5 bases, J lost 5 bases, and 5 bases lay in between.

The chain uses TRBV10-3 and TRBJ1-6; weak D call: TRBD1 (5 bases). CDR3 length: 15 residues. Trimming took 3 bases from V and 5 from J, leaving 11 bases between them. CDR1 is ENHRY, CDR2 SYGVKD, per germline. The DNA of the CDR3 is TGTGCCATCAGTGACTCAGGGTCGCATAATTCACCCCTCCACTTT. Translating gives CAISDSGSHNSPLHF.

This clonotype was found a few times. The J gene is TRBJ1-1, the V gene TRBV4-1; the match to TRBD1 covers 7 bases. Germline CDR1 is MGHRA and CDR2 is YSYEKL. After removal of 2 bases from V and 11 bases from J, the junction contained 5 bases not matched to a gene. The CDR3 has 12 amino acids. For the CDR3, the DNA is TGCGCCAGCAGCCAAAACCAGGGGGAGGCTTTCTTT. It translates to CASSQNQGEAFF.

This CDR3 is CASSATGEETQYF. The CDR3 bases are TGTGCCAGCAGCGCGACAGGGGAGGAGACCCAGTACTTC. V and J are TRBV7-3 and TRBJ2-5; 8 nucleotides align to TRBD1. From germline, CDR1 is SGHTA and CDR2 FQGTGA. Trimming took 5 bases from V and 5 from J; bases not matched to a gene: 4. The CDR3 runs to 13 residues.

The V and J genes are TRBV12-3 or TRBV12-4 and TRBJ1-5; 9 bases match TRBD1. The CDR3 sequence is 14 residues long. Unmatched junction bases numbered 5, after V lost 5 bases and J lost 6 bases. CDR3 sequence (DNA): TGTGCCAGCAGTCCGACAGGGGGAGGTCAGCCCCAGCATTTT. Translated, it gives CASSPTGGGQPQHF.

This clonotype was observed a handful of times. CDR3 sequence: CASSVTMNTEAFF. The CDR3 DNA reads as TGTGCCAGCAGTGTCACCATGAACACTGAAGCTTTCTTT. The V call is TRBV6-1, the J call TRBJ1-1, with D uncertain. CDR3 length equals 13 residues. Trimming took off 4 bases at V and 0 bases at J, with 6 bases between the two ends. Germline-derived CDR1 and CDR2 are MNHNS and SASEGT.

This clonotype showed up many times. The J gene is TRBJ2-2, the V gene TRBV7-2, with TRBD2 matching over 9 bases. CDR3 size: 15 residues. Per germline, CDR1 SGHTA and CDR2 FQGNSA. V shed 7 bases, J shed 8 bases, and the junction held 11 bases outside the gene matches. CDR3 bases: TGTGCCAGCACCGAATCCAGCGGGGGGCGAGGGGAGCTGTTTTTT. Protein: CASTESSGGRGELFF. Combining the CDR3 with reference TRBV7-2 and TRBJ2-2 gives the whole variable domain GAGVSQSPSNKVTEKGKDVELRCDPISGHTALYWYRQSLGQGLEFLIYFQGNSAPDKSGLPSDRFSAERTGGSVSTLTIQRTQQEDSAVYLCASTESSGGRGELFFGEGSRLTVL.

This clonotype appeared a few times. This chain connects TRBV13 to TRBJ2-2; 9 bases map to TRBD2. V lost 3 bases, J lost 4 bases, and 12 bases stayed unmatched. The CDR3 contains 18 residues. Germline-derived CDR1 and CDR2 are PRHDT and FYEKMQ (reference sequence). In nucleotides, the CDR3 is TGTGCCAGCAGCTTCACTCCGGGACTAGCACTCTCCACCGGGGAGCTGTTTTTT. It codes for CASSFTPGLALSTGELFF.

A few counts support this clonotype. The chain couples TRBV5-1 to TRBJ2-1; D tentatively reads TRBD1 or TRBD2 (5 bases each). Germline V CDR1 and CDR2: SGHRS, YFSETQ. This CDR3 spans 17 amino acids. V was shortened by 1 base and J by 0 bases, with 14 bases between the two germline ends. The CDR3 sequence: CASSLFPGTSSYNEQFF. CDR3 in DNA: TGCGCCAGCAGCTTGTTTCCAGGGACGAGCTCCTACAATGAGCAGTTCTTC.

This clonotype was observed many times. The rearrangement links TRBV11-2 to TRBJ2-1, with 11 bases aligning to TRBD2. This CDR3 comprises 20 residues. V was pared by 0 bases and J by 5 bases, with 15 bases of the junction left unmatched. Germline V gene sequence: CDR1 SGHAT, CDR2 FQNNGV. The CDR3 protein is CASSLDRFGLAGNAHNEQFF. The DNA of the CDR3 is TGTGCCAGCAGCTTAGATCGGTTCGGACTAGCGGGCAATGCTCACAATGAGCAGTTCTTC.

This clonotype came up a few times. The V gene is TRBV13, the J gene TRBJ2-5; maybe TRBD1 (6 bases). V shed 5 bases and J shed 1 base, with 11 bases lying between them. This CDR3 has 14 residues. Germline CDR1 reads PRHDT; CDR2 reads FYEKMQ (reference sequence). The CDR3 DNA follows: TGTGCCAGCAGCGCCCGGACAGTCCAAGAGACCCAGTACTTC. Its translation is CASSARTVQETQYF.

In its sample, this clonotype was seen a few times. CDR3 nucleotide sequence: TGTGCCAGCAGTTTCGGGACTCTAAGCTCCTACGAGCAGTACGTC. Its translation is CASSFGTLSSYEQYV. The chain employs TRBV12-3 or TRBV12-4 and TRBJ2-7; weak D call: TRBD2 (6 bases). The length of the CDR3 is 15 residues. V dropped 3 bases and J dropped 0 bases, with 12 bases sitting between them.